Listed below are T cell receptor beta chains from one sample, sequenced in a study of blood T cells in healthy people across ages. A single record per CDR3 protein comes from TCRdb applying MiXCR to the 5' RACE reads. The sample lists around 790,000 distinct CDR3 sequences, more than 40% occurring once. The sample consisted of blood. The receptors were gathered from a man aged 60 to 69 in good health. Both conserved end residues are part of each CDR3. The D gene is left open where the match is weak. Only part of the rows carry a size: once, few, many, or a class if the clone is expanded.

TRBV20-1	few	-	TRBJ2-7	TGCAGTGCTAGTCGGGGGCCGCCCCTCGAATCGGACGAGCAGTACTTC	CSASRGPPLESDEQYF
TRBV13	-	-	TRBJ2-5	TGTGCCAGCAGCTTAAGTAGGGGGAAAGAGACCCAGTACTTC	CASSLSRGKETQYF
TRBV20-1	-	-	TRBJ1-2	TGCAGTGCTCTCATAATCTACTATGGCTACACCTTC	CSALIIYYGYTF
TRBV28	-	TRBD2	TRBJ2-5	TGTGCCAGCAGTTCCCGGACTAGCGGGGGACGAGTACAAGAGACCCAGTACTTC	CASSSRTSGGRVQETQYF
TRBV6-2/TRBV6-3	-	-	TRBJ1-1	TGTGTCAGCAGTCCCTTTCAGACGAACACTGAAGCTTTCTTT	CVSSPFQTNTEAFF
TRBV6-2/TRBV6-3	few	-	TRBJ2-3	TGTGCCAGCAGTTACGTAGCAGATACGCAGTATTTT	CASSYVADTQYF
TRBV12-3/TRBV12-4	once	-	TRBJ1-2	TGTGCCAGCAGCCCAACTCTTAGTGGGTATGGCTACACCTTC	CASSPTLSGYGYTF
TRBV6-2/TRBV6-3	-	TRBD1	TRBJ1-5	TGTGCCAGCAGTTACGAGGGGGCGAGGAGCAATCAGCCCCAGCATTTT	CASSYEGARSNQPQHF
TRBV12-3/TRBV12-4	-	-	TRBJ2-7	TGTGCCAGCAGTTTGGGGCCGGACACCCCCTACGAGCAGTACTTC	CASSLGPDTPYEQYF
TRBV4-3	-	TRBD1	TRBJ1-2	TGCGCCGGCAGCCCGACCACCCAGGGGGCGGGTGGCTACACCTTC	CAGSPTTQGAGGYTF
TRBV5-1	many	TRBD1	TRBJ2-7	TGCGCCAGCAGAAGACAGGGTACCTACGAGCAGTACTTC	CASRRQGTYEQYF
TRBV10-3	-	-	TRBJ1-6	TGTGCCATCAGTGAGTCGGCGGGGGACTATTCACCCCTCCACTTT	CAISESAGDYSPLHF
TRBV15	few	-	TRBJ1-2	TGTGCCACCAGCAACTCTGGAGGCGTGGGCTACACCTTC	CATSNSGGVGYTF
TRBV19	-	-	TRBJ2-3	TGTGCCACTCGGCCAGGGACTGACGATACGCAGTATTTT	CATRPGTDDTQYF
TRBV4-3	few	-	TRBJ2-7	TGCGCCAGCAGCCAAGGCGTCACAGGGACGGCAAGCTCCTACGAGCAGTACTTC	CASSQGVTGTASSYEQYF
TRBV20-1	few	TRBD2	TRBJ2-3	TGCAGTGCTAGAGACTTACTTGGAGCGGGGGGGTCCTCAGATACGCAGTATTTT	CSARDLLGAGGSSDTQYF
TRBV28	-	-	TRBJ2-7	TGTGCCAGCAGTTCCGTATCATACTACGAGCAGTACTTC	CASSSVSYYEQYF
TRBV5-1	few	TRBD1	TRBJ2-7	TGCGCCAGCAGCTTGCAGGGGGATAGCTCCTACGAGCAGTACTTC	CASSLQGDSSYEQYF
TRBV24-1	few	TRBD2	TRBJ2-3	TGTGCCACCGCTAGCGGGAACACAGATACGCAGTATTTT	CATASGNTDTQYF
TRBV18	-	-	TRBJ1-2	TGTGCCAGCTCAACGGGGGGGAATCTCTATGGCTACACCTTC	CASSTGGNLYGYTF
TRBV27	-	-	TRBJ2-5	TGTGCCAGCAGTATTCGGGGTAAAGAGACCCAGTACTTC	CASSIRGKETQYF
TRBV7-8	few	TRBD1	TRBJ1-4	TGTGCCAGCAGCGCGGGGACAGCTCATGCGGGGGAACTGTTTTTT	CASSAGTAHAGELFF
TRBV12-3/TRBV12-4	few	-	TRBJ1-2	TGTGCCAGCAGTTTTATCGGACGATTAGATGGCTACACCTTC	CASSFIGRLDGYTF
TRBV7-2	few	TRBD2	TRBJ2-3	TGTGCCAGCAGCCCGACTAGCAGTGACACAGATACGCAGTATTTT	CASSPTSSDTDTQYF
TRBV2	-	-	TRBJ2-5	TGTGCCAGCAGATGGAAAGAAACTAAAGAGACCCAGTACTTC	CASRWKETKETQYF
TRBV7-2	-	TRBD2	TRBJ2-1	TGTGCCAGCAGCTTGACTAGCGGGGCCCCTGGGAATGAGCAGTTCTTC	CASSLTSGAPGNEQFF
TRBV7-2	-	-	TRBJ2-1	TGTGCCAGCAGCTTAATTCCAAGGAGAGAGACCCAGTTCTTC	CASSLIPRRETQFF
TRBV4-1	-	-	TRBJ2-7	TGCGCCAGCAGCCAAGATCAATCGGAGACCCGGTACTTC	CASSQDQSETRYF
TRBV7-7	-	TRBD1	TRBJ2-1	TGTGCCAGCAGCCGGGACAGTGGGGGTGAGCAGTTCTTC	CASSRDSGGEQFF
TRBV2	few	-	TRBJ1-2	TGTGCCAGCAGTGAACAGGGGTTCTATGGCTACACCTTC	CASSEQGFYGYTF
TRBV30	-	-	TRBJ2-6	TGTGCCTGGAGTGGCGGAGAGACGGATGGCTCTGGGGCCAACGTCCTGACTTTC	CAWSGGETDGSGANVLTF
TRBV20-1	few	-	TRBJ2-7	TGCAGTGCTATTGGGTTTATCAGCTCCTACGAGCAGTACTTC	CSAIGFISSYEQYF
TRBV29-1	few	-	TRBJ2-5	TGCAGCGGAAGACAGACGCAAGAGACCCAGTACTTC	CSGRQTQETQYF
TRBV12-3/TRBV12-4	many	-	TRBJ2-7	TGTGCCAGCAATTCGGATCCTAGAGGTAACGAGCAGTACTTC	CASNSDPRGNEQYF
TRBV20-1	few	-	TRBJ2-7	TGCAGTGCTAGAGGGGACGGGACCTACGAGCAGTACTTC	CSARGDGTYEQYF
TRBV27	-	-	TRBJ2-7	TGTGCCAGCAGTCCCATTTCGGGGGTCGAGCAGTACTTC	CASSPISGVEQYF
TRBV30	-	-	TRBJ2-5	TGTGCCTGGAGTGTCGGCAGGGGAGAGACCCAGTACTTC	CAWSVGRGETQYF
TRBV6-6	-	-	TRBJ1-1	TGTGCCAGCAGTTACTTGCAGGGGATGGGCACTGAAGCTTTCTTT	CASSYLQGMGTEAFF
TRBV9	-	TRBD2	TRBJ2-5	TGTGCCAGCAGCGTAAGACTAGCGCCCAATGAGCAGTACTTC	CASSVRLAPNEQYF
TRBV28	few	-	TRBJ2-6	TGTGCCAGCAGCCGGACCATCTCTGGGGCCAACGTCCTGACTTTC	CASSRTISGANVLTF
TRBV18	-	-	TRBJ1-6	TGTGCCAGCTCACCAGCCCCTCCGGCGGCTTCACCCCTCCACTTT	CASSPAPPAASPLHF
TRBV7-9	few	TRBD1	TRBJ2-1	TGTGCCAGCAGCCCATCTGGGGACAGGGATCACAATGAGCAGTTCTTC	CASSPSGDRDHNEQFF
TRBV6-1	-	-	TRBJ2-7	TGTGCCAGCAGGGGATCGTCCTACAACGAGCAGTACTTC	CASRGSSYNEQYF
TRBV25-1	few	TRBD2	TRBJ2-1	TGTGCCAGCAGTGAATATAGCGGGGGGGCAAAGGAGCAGTTCTTC	CASSEYSGGAKEQFF
TRBV25-1	-	-	TRBJ2-6	TGTGCCAGCAGTGGCCCGTGGAGCTCTGGGGCCAACGTCCTGACTTTC	CASSGPWSSGANVLTF
TRBV25-1	few	TRBD1	TRBJ1-6	TGTGCCAGCAGGACGGGACAGACGAATTCACCCCTCCACTTT	CASRTGQTNSPLHF